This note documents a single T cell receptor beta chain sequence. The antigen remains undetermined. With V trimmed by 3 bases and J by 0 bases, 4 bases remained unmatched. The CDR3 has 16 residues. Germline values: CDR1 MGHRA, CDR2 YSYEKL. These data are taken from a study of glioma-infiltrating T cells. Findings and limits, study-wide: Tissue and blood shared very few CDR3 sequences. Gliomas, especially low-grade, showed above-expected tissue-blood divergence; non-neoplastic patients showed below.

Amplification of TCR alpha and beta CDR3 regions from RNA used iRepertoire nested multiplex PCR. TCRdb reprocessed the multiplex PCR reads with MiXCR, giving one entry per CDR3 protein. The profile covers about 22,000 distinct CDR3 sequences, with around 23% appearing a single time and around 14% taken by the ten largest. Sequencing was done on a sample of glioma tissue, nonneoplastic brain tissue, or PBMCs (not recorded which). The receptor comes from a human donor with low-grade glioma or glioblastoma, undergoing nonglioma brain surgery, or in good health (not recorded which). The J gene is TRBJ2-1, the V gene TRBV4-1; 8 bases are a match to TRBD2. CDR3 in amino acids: CASSHTGTSSYNEQFF. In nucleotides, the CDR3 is TGCGCCAGCAGCCACACCGGGACTAGCTCCTACAATGAGCAGTTCTTC.